These T cell receptor beta chains were read from a single sample in a study of CD8 T cells in Susac syndrome. TCRdb re-called the immunoSEQ multiplex PCR reads with MiXCR, one entry per CDR3 protein. The data hold about 180,000 distinct CDR3 sequences, with 85% to 95% observed a single time. Sequencing used CD4+ T cells from PBMCs. The receptors originated from a human donor with Susac syndrome. Each CDR3 is given with its conserved first and last residue. The order of the fields is V gene, clone size, J gene, D gene, CDR3 DNA, CDR3 protein. A D gene is named only where the DNA matches it firmly. A row's size may be missing; if present it is once, few, many or a size class.

>TRBV23-1|NA|TRBJ1-3|NA
TGCGCCAGCAGTCAATCGATGGGGCCAAGGGGGGCGCGTGGAAACACCATATATTTT
CASSQSMGPRGARGNTIYF
>TRBV7-9|NA|TRBJ2-2|TRBD1
TGTGCCAGCAGCTTGGCGGGGACAGGGCGTACCGGGGAGCTGTTTTTT
CASSLAGTGRTGELFF
>TRBV2|NA|TRBJ1-5|TRBD1
TGTGCCAGCAGTCAGGGGGAGGGGCCGAATCAGCCCCAGCATTTT
CASSQGEGPNQPQHF
>TRBV27|once|TRBJ2-7|NA
TGTGCCAGCAGTTTCTCCGATCCCTACGAGCAGTACTTC
CASSFSDPYEQYF
>TRBV2|NA|TRBJ2-2|TRBD1
TGTGCCAGCGGGGGACAGGGGGACACCGGGGAGCTGTTTTTT
CASGGQGDTGELFF
>TRBV10-3|NA|TRBJ2-1|TRBD1
TGTGCCATCAGTGAGCGCCCACCGGGACAGGGGGCCAATGAGCAGTTCTTC
CAISERPPGQGANEQFF
>TRBV7-9|NA|TRBJ1-2|NA
TGTGCCAGCAGACCAGGACGTGGGGCAGCTAACTATGGCTACACCTTC
CASRPGRGAANYGYTF
>TRBV20-1|NA|TRBJ2-1|TRBD2
TGCAGTGCTATAGTAGCGGGGGTCCCAGTCCATGAGCAGTTCTTC
CSAIVAGVPVHEQFF
>TRBV20-1|NA|TRBJ2-7|NA
TGCAGTGCTAGTGGCAGGGTGAGCTACGAGCAGTACTTC
CSASGRVSYEQYF
>TRBV20-1|once|TRBJ2-5|TRBD2
TGCAGTGCCCAGCTCGCTAGCGGGGCGGAGACCCAGTACTTC
CSAQLASGAETQYF
>TRBV29-1|once|TRBJ2-7|TRBD1
TGCAGCGTAGCACTGACAGGGTACGAGCAGTACTTC
CSVALTGYEQYF
>TRBV2|NA|TRBJ2-1|TRBD2
TGTGCCAGCAGTGAACTAGCGGGGGCAGGAGATGAGCAGTTCTTC
CASSELAGAGDEQFF
>TRBV7-9|NA|TRBJ2-7|NA
TGTGCCAGCAGCCGGACAGACTACGAGCAGTACTTC
CASSRTDYEQYF
>TRBV20-1|NA|TRBJ1-6|NA
TGCAGTGCTCAGCCCCCGGACAGAGGAAATTCACCCCTCCACTTT
CSAQPPDRGNSPLHF
>TRBV27|NA|TRBJ1-4|NA
TGTGCCAGCAGTATGGCAGGGCTAACAACTAATGAAAAACTGTTTTTT
CASSMAGLTTNEKLFF
>TRBV24-1|NA|TRBJ2-3|NA
TGTGCCACCAGTGATTTTAAGGCTCACCCCACCACAGATACGCAGTATTTT
CATSDFKAHPTTDTQYF